This passage covers 31 T cell receptor beta chains from one sample sequenced in a study of OX40 agonist ivuxolimab in advanced cancers. The method was immunoSEQ multiplex PCR; TCRdb's version includes in-frame clones alone and lacks a portion of them. The sample yields 20,000 to 25,000 clones, 87% seen once. Material: CD4+ or CD8+ T cells sorted from blood, obtained in a trial of the OX40 agonist ivuxolimab. The receptors were gathered from an adult with an advanced solid tumor such as melanoma, head and neck, liver or kidney cancer.

This sequence joins TRBV30 and TRBJ2-7; D remains unclear. Trimming took off 2 bases at V and 7 bases at J, with 6 bases between the two ends. The V gene's germline CDR1 is GTSNPN and CDR2 SVGIG (reference sequence). This CDR3 spans 10 amino acids. In DNA form, the CDR3 reads TGTGCCTGGAGTCGCCAAGAGCAGTACTTC. This encodes CAWSRQEQYF.

This clone was recorded a few times. The rearrangement uses TRBV6-1 and TRBJ2-1, with TRBD1 identical over 11 bases. Unmatched junction bases numbered 4, after V lost 6 bases and J lost 3 bases. The CDR3 runs to 15 residues. Germline CDR1 is MNHNS and CDR2 is SASEGT. CDR3 sequence: CASSPGTGGYNEQFF. CDR3 DNA: TGTGCCAGCAGCCCCGGGACAGGGGGCTACAATGAGCAGTTCTTC.

The V call is TRBV6-5, the J call TRBJ2-2; no firm D call. CDR1 and CDR2 from the germline V gene are MNHEY and SVGAGI. This CDR3 spans 15 amino acids. The V gene lost 0 bases and the J gene lost 4 bases, with 9 bases spanning the gap. CDR3 in DNA: TGTGCCAGCAGTTACTCAACCGGAATCACCGGGGAGCTGTTTTTT. It is translated as CASSYSTGITGELFF.

This chain joins TRBV27 and TRBJ1-2; D not resolved. Trimming left V 5 bases short and J 1 base short, with 11 bases between. The CDR3 runs 14 residues. Germline lookup yields CDR1 MNHEY and CDR2 SMNVEV (reference sequence). The CDR3 sequence: CASSTRRSNYGYTF. For the CDR3, the DNA is TGTGCCAGCAGTACCCGACGGAGTAACTATGGCTACACCTTC.

The chain links TRBV19 to TRBJ1-1; no definite D call. Germline V CDR1 and CDR2: LNHDA, SQIVND (reference sequence). CDR3 length: 14 residues. Trimming removed 0 bases from V and 6 bases from J, with 11 bases in between. The DNA for the CDR3 is TGTGCCAGTAGTATAGATGAGGTAGGCGCTGAAGCTTTCTTT. Protein product: CASSIDEVGAEAFF.

The CDR3 reads CSASPSPEQFF. In DNA, the CDR3 is TGCAGTGCTAGTCCCTCCCCAGAGCAGTTCTTC. This rearrangement joins TRBV20-1 to TRBJ2-1, with unresolved D. Germline CDR1 reads DFQATT; CDR2 reads SNEGSKA (reference sequence). V lost 3 bases to trimming and J lost 10 bases, with 10 bases between them. The CDR3 loop spans 11 amino acids.

V usage is TRBV15 and J usage is TRBJ1-1, with 8 positions matching TRBD1. Germline CDR1 and CDR2: LNHNV and YYDKDF (reference sequence). V shed 10 bases and J 6 bases; nucleotides not matched to a gene: 7. The CDR3 length is 12 residues. The CDR3 nucleotides are TGTGCCATCGGACAGGGATTTCCTGAAGCTTTCTTT. It codes for CAIGQGFPEAFF.

V is TRBV15 and J is TRBJ1-3, with 8 positions matching TRBD1. This CDR3 has 15 amino acids. Germline V gene lookup returns CDR1 LNHNV and CDR2 YYDKDF (reference sequence). V was clipped by 0 bases and J by 3 bases; unmatched bases: 1. In DNA form, the CDR3 reads TGTGCCACCAGCAGAGACAGGGGGCTTGGAAACACCATATATTTT. This encodes CATSRDRGLGNTIYF.

V and J are TRBV7-6 and TRBJ2-1, with a tentative D call TRBD2 (6 bases). CDR3 length: 16 amino acids. V gave up 0 bases and J gave up 0 bases, with 9 bases separating them. CDR1 and CDR2 from the germline V gene are SGHVS and FNYEAQ. CDR3 in DNA: TGTGCCAGCAGCTTAGCTAGCGGAGGCTCCTACAATGAGCAGTTCTTC. It translates to CASSLASGGSYNEQFF.

The V call is TRBV15, the J call TRBJ2-7; D may match TRBD1 or TRBD2 (5 bases each). Germline CDR1 is LNHNV and CDR2 is YYDKDF (reference sequence). The CDR3 totals 14 residues. Trimming pared 4 bases from V and 2 bases from J, leaving 12 bases between. The CDR3 loop reads CATSNGGIPYEQYF. For the CDR3, the DNA is TGTGCCACCAGCAATGGGGGTATACCCTACGAGCAGTACTTC.

The chain couples TRBV27 to TRBJ2-7, with TRBD2 as a possible D gene (5 bases). The ends were cut back, 3 bases at V and 1 base at J, with 13 bases in the middle. This CDR3 has 15 amino acids. The germline V gene encodes CDR1 MNHEY and CDR2 SMNVEV (reference sequence). CDR3 coding DNA: TGTGCCAGCAGTTTCGGAGGCAGTGGATCCTACGAGCAGTACTTC. Residues: CASSFGGSGSYEQYF.

The rearrangement links TRBV5-5 to TRBJ1-1, with no clear D. CDR1 is SGHKS, CDR2 YYEKEE, per germline (reference sequence). The CDR3 sequence is 11 residues long. The V end lost 4 bases, the J end lost 8 bases, and 9 bases lay between the germline ends. The CDR3 DNA follows: TGTGCCAGCAGCGTAGCTATAGAAGCTTTCTTT. Translated: CASSVAIEAFF.

J is TRBJ1-1 and V is TRBV7-8; D remains unclear. CDR1 is SGHVS, CDR2 FQNEAQ, per germline. There are 15 residues in the CDR3. Trimming removed 4 bases at V and 6 bases at J, with 18 bases between. CDR3 sequence (DNA): TGTGCCAGCAGCTGGTCCTCGGCACGGAGGGCTGAAGCTTTCTTT. It codes for CASSWSSARRAEAFF.

V usage is TRBV19 and J usage is TRBJ1-2, with D perhaps matching TRBD1 (5 bases). CDR1 and CDR2 (germline): LNHDA, SQIVND (reference sequence). The CDR3 runs to 12 residues. Trimming left V 9 bases short and J 4 bases short, with 12 bases between. CDR3 sequence reads: CASRDLGYGYTF. The CDR3 DNA follows: TGTGCCAGCCGGGACCTAGGCTATGGCTACACCTTC.

CDR3: CASSQDGGYADEQYF. The CDR3 coding sequence is TGCGCCAGCAGCCAAGACGGCGGTTATGCGGACGAGCAGTACTTC. This chain connects TRBV4-1 to TRBJ2-7; D is uncertain. The CDR3 is made up of 15 amino acids. Germline V gene sequence: CDR1 MGHRA, CDR2 YSYEKL. V dropped 0 bases and J dropped 5 bases, with 14 bases sitting between them.

Of note for this clone: One end of the junction is discordant with germline, which a read error may explain. The chain joins TRBV4-1 to TRBJ2-1; the D is unclear. This CDR3 contains 15 residues. CDR1 is MGHRA, CDR2 YSYEKL, per germline. This CDR3 is CASSLSFGVYSEQFF. CDR3 DNA sequence: TGCGCCAGCAGCCTTAGTTTTGGGGTGTACAGTGAGCAGTTCTTC.

The chain is built from TRBV13 and TRBJ1-2; TRBD1 might be the D (5 bases). V lost 0 bases and J 7 bases, leaving 12 bases between the germline ends. The CDR3 is made up of 14 amino acids. The germline V gene has CDR1 PRHDT and CDR2 FYEKMQ (reference sequence). In DNA form, the CDR3 reads TGTGCCAGCAGCTTAGGACAGGAGGGTCGTGGCTACACCTTC. As protein: CASSLGQEGRGYTF.

The chain couples TRBV30 to TRBJ1-1; D perhaps matches TRBD1 (6 bases). Trimming left V 4 bases short and J 2 bases short, with 14 bases between. This CDR3 has 14 amino acids. CDR1 and CDR2 (germline): GTSNPN, SVGIG (reference sequence). DNA for the CDR3: TGTGCCTGGATAGAGATAGGGGGTAACACTGAAGCTTTCTTT. Protein sequence: CAWIEIGGNTEAFF.

This chain joins TRBV19 and TRBJ2-2, with 9 bases fitting TRBD1. The CDR3 runs to 16 residues. Looked up from germline, CDR1 is LNHDA and CDR2 is SQIVND (reference sequence). Trimming removed 4 bases from V and 5 bases from J; junction bases left unmatched: 8. CDR3 DNA: TGTGCCAGTAGTACTCAGACAGGGGGATGGACCGGGGAGCTGTTTTTT. It yields the protein CASSTQTGGWTGELFF.

The chain employs TRBV5-6 and TRBJ1-6, with D possibly being TRBD1 (5 bases). Trimming stripped 0 bases from V and 4 bases from J, with 14 bases between. CDR1 SGHDT and CDR2 YYEEEE come from the germline V gene. CDR3 length: 17 amino acids. CDR3 loop: CASSLETRGWYNSPLHF. The CDR3 coding sequence is TGTGCCAGCAGCTTGGAAACGAGGGGCTGGTATAATTCACCCCTCCACTTT.

The V gene is TRBV27, the J gene TRBJ2-7; 8 bases align to TRBD1. The CDR3 loop spans 13 amino acids. CDR1 and CDR2 from the germline V gene are MNHEY and SMNVEV (reference sequence). V trimming: 8 bases; J trimming: 2 bases; junction bases outside the gene matches: 5. Written as DNA, the CDR3 is TGTGCCAGCGGGATGACAGGGGCCTACGAGCAGTACTTC. Translated, it gives CASGMTGAYEQYF.

As concerns this clone: Since a much larger clone is just one base distant, this may be a read error. The rearrangement joins TRBV6-4 to TRBJ2-2; D ambiguous. V dropped 2 bases and J dropped 1 base, with 2 bases sitting between them. Germline CDR1 reads MRHNA; CDR2 reads SNTAGT. CDR3 length equals 13 residues. For the CDR3, the DNA is TGTGCCAGCAGTGACGGGAACACCGGGGAGCTGTTTTTT. Translated: CASSDGNTGELFF.

V is TRBV19 and J is TRBJ2-3; D ambiguous. Looked up from germline, CDR1 is LNHDA and CDR2 is SQIVND (reference sequence). The CDR3 length is 15 residues. Trimming stripped 1 base from V and 2 bases from J, with 10 bases between. This chain's CDR3 is CASSIAVDPTDTQYF. DNA of the CDR3: TGTGCCAGTAGTATAGCCGTCGACCCCACAGATACGCAGTATTTT.

The rearrangement links TRBV9 to TRBJ2-6; maybe TRBD2 (6 bases). This CDR3 spans 17 amino acids. V was cut by 0 bases and J by 4 bases, with 14 bases left in between. Looked up from germline, CDR1 is SGDLS and CDR2 is YYNGEE. The CDR3 nucleotides are TGTGCCAGCAGCGTAGCTCAATGGAGGGCCGGGGCCAACGTCCTGACTTTC. Encoded protein: CASSVAQWRAGANVLTF. Full variable domain (remainder filled in from reference TRBV9 and TRBJ2-6): DSGVTQTPKHLITATGQRVTLRCSPRSGDLSVYWYQQSLDQGLQFLIQYYNGEERAKGNILERFSAQQFPDLHSELNLSSLELGDSALYFCASSVAQWRAGANVLTFGAGSRLTVL.

The chain links TRBV5-6 to TRBJ2-7; D gene unclear. The CDR3 covers 13 residues. V lost 0 bases to trimming and J lost 7 bases, with 11 bases between them. Germline lookup yields CDR1 SGHDT and CDR2 YYEEEE. Written as DNA, the CDR3 is TGTGCCAGCAGCTTGGGTGGCGGTAGGGAGCAGTACTTC. Translating gives CASSLGGGREQYF.

The chain recombines TRBV5-5 with TRBJ2-7, with 7 bases identical to TRBD1. The CDR3 runs 17 residues. The V segment lost 0 bases and the J segment 2 bases; nucleotides outside the gene matches: 11. Germline loops: CDR1 SGHKS, CDR2 YYEKEE (reference sequence). The CDR3 is CASSLETGTFRAYEQYF. CDR3 in DNA: TGTGCCAGCAGCTTGGAGACAGGGACCTTCCGGGCCTACGAGCAGTACTTC.

The chain couples TRBV25-1 to TRBJ2-2; perhaps TRBD1 as D (5 bases). CDR1 and CDR2 (germline): MGHDK, SYGVNS. The CDR3 spans 14 residues. V lost 8 bases and J lost 7, with 17 bases in between. CDR3 sequence: CASFSPGFNGELFF. The CDR3 region has the DNA TGTGCCAGCTTCTCCCCAGGGTTTAACGGGGAGCTGTTTTTT.

The chain is built from TRBV7-9 and TRBJ2-5, with 8 bases fitting TRBD2. The CDR3 totals 15 residues. V shed 4 bases, J shed 5 bases, and the junction held 9 bases outside the gene matches. Germline CDR1 and CDR2: SEHNR and FQNEAQ (reference sequence). The CDR3 region has the DNA TGTGCCAGCAGCTCCACCCGGGGGGGGTTGGAGACCCAGTACTTC. Translation gives CASSSTRGGLETQYF.

In DNA form, the CDR3 reads TGTGCCAGCAGCCCGGGGGCAGGGAACACTGAAGCTTTCTTT. As protein: CASSPGAGNTEAFF. The V gene is TRBV5-6, the J gene TRBJ1-1; D is perhaps TRBD1 (6 bases). From germline, CDR1 is SGHDT and CDR2 YYEEEE. Trimming took off 4 bases at V and 1 base at J, with 11 bases between the two ends. The CDR3 consists of 14 residues.

The chain joins TRBV9 to TRBJ2-4; 7 bases agree with TRBD2. The CDR3 has 15 residues. V trimming: 4 bases; J trimming: 7 bases; junction bases outside the gene matches: 11. In germline, CDR1 is SGDLS, CDR2 YYNGEE. The CDR3 sequence is CASSTHWGGGNIQYF. CDR3 DNA sequence: TGTGCCAGCAGCACCCACTGGGGGGGTGGGAACATTCAGTACTTC.

The chain has TRBV30 and TRBJ2-5; weak D call: TRBD1 (5 bases). CDR1 and CDR2 from the germline V gene are GTSNPN and SVGIG (reference sequence). Trimming took off 5 bases at V and 7 bases at J, with 23 bases between the two ends. The CDR3 length is 15 residues. The CDR3 coding sequence is TGTGCCTGGCGCTCAGGCCAGGGATGGGAAGGGACCCAGTACTTC. Protein sequence: CAWRSGQGWEGTQYF.